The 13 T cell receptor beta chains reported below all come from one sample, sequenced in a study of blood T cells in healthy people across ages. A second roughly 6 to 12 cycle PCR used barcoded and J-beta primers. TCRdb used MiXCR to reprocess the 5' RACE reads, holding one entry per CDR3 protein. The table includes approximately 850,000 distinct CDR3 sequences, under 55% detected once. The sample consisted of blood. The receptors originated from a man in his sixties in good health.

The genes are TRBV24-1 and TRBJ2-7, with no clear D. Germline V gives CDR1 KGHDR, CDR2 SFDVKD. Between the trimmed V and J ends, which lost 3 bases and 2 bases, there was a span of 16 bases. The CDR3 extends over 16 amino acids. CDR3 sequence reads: CATSDPSGPHPYEQYF. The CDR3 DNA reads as TGTGCCACCAGTGATCCTTCCGGTCCCCACCCCTACGAGCAGTACTTC.

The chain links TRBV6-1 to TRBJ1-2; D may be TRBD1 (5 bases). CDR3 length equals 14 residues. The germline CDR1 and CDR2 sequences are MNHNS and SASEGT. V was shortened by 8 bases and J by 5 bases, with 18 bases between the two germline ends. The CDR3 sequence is CASEYGGAKYGYTF. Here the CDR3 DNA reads TGTGCCAGCGAATACGGCGGGGCAAAGTATGGCTACACCTTC.

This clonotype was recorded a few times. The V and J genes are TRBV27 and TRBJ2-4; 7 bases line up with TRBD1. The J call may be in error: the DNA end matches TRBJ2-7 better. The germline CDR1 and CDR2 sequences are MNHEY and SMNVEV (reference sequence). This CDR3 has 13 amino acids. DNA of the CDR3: TGTGCCAGCAGTTTCGGGACAGACTACGAGCAGTACTTC. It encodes CASSFGTDYEQYF.

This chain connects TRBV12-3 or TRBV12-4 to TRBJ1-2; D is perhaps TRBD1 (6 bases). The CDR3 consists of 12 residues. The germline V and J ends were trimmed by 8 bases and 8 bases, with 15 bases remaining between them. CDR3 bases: TGTGCCAGCGGCTCACAGGGTTGGGGCTACACCTTC. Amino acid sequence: CASGSQGWGYTF.

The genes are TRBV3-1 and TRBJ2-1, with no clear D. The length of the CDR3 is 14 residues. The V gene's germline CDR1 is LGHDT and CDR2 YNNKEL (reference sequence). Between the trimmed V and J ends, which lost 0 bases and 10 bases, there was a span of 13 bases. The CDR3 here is CASSQDMAIREQFF. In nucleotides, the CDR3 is TGTGCCAGCAGCCAAGATATGGCGATCAGGGAGCAGTTCTTC.

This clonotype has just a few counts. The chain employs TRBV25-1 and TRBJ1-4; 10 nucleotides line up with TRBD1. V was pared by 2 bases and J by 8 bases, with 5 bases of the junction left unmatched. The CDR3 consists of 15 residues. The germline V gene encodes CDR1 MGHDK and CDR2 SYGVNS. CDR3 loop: CASSEGGTGDEKLFF. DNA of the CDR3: TGTGCCAGCAGTGAAGGCGGGACAGGGGACGAAAAACTGTTTTTT.

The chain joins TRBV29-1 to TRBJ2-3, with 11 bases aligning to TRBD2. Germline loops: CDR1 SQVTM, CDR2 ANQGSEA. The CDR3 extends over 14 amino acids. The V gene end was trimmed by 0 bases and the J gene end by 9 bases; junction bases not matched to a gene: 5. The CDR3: CSVEEVLAGGTQYF. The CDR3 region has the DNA TGCAGCGTTGAAGAAGTTCTAGCGGGGGGAACGCAGTATTTT.

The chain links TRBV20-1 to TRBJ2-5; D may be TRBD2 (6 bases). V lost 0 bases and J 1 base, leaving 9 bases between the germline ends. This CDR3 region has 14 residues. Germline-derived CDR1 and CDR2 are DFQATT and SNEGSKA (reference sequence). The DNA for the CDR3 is TGCAGTGCTAGAGAGCTAGCGCTCCAAGAGACCCAGTACTTC. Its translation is CSARELALQETQYF.

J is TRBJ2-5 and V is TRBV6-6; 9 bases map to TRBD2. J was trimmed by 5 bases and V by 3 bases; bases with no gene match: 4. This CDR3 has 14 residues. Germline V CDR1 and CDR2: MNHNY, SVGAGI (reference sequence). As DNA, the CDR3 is TGTGCCAGCAGTTATGAGCGGGGGGTGGAGACCCAGTACTTC. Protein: CASSYERGVETQYF.

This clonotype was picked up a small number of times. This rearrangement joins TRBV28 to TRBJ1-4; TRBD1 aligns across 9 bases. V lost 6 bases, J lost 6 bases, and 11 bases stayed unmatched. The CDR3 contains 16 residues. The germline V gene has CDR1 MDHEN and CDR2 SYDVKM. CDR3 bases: TGTGCCAGCAGCCGTCCTCCGGGACAGGGAGATGAAAAACTGTTTTTT. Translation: CASSRPPGQGDEKLFF. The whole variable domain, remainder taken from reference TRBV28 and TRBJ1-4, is DVKVTQSSRYLVKRTGEKVFLECVQDMDHENMFWYRQDPGLGLRLIYFSYDVKMKEKGDIPEGYSVSREKKERFSLILESASTNQTSMYLCASSRPPGQGDEKLFFGSGTQLSVL.

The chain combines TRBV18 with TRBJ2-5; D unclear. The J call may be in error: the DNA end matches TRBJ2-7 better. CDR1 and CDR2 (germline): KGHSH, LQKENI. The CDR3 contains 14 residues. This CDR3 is CASSSPGDAYEQYF. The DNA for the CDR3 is TGTGCCAGCTCATCCCCAGGAGACGCCTACGAGCAGTACTTC.

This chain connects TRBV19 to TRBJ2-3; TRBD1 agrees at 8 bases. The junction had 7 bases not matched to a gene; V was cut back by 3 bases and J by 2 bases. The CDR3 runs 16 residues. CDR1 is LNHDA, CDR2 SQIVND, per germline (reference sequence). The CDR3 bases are TGTGCCAGTAGTATGCCAGGGGGCGACCTCACAGATACGCAGTATTTT. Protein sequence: CASSMPGGDLTDTQYF.

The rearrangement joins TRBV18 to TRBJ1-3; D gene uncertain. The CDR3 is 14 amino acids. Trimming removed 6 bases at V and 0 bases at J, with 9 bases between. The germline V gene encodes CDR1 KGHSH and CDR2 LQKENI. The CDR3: CASSSDYSGNTIYF. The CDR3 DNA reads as TGTGCCAGCTCTTCGGACTACTCTGGAAACACCATATATTTT. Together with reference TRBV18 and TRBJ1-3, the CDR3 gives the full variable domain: NAGVMQNPRHLVRRRGQEARLRCSPMKGHSHVYWYRQLPEEGLKFMVYLQKENIIDESGMPKERFSAEFPKEGPSILRIQQVVRGDSAAYFCASSSDYSGNTIYFGEGSWLTVV.